This T cell receptor (beta chain) is drawn from a study of shared clonotypes between healthy human individuals. Study-wide points: Memory subsets had estimated richness that was generally smaller than that of naive subsets. Generation of non-shared clonotypes was less probable than generation of clonotypes shared by all four donors. Enrolling few donors narrowed the genetic and exposure-history diversity that was represented.

A word on this clone: The antigen remains unidentified.

Some 28,000 T cell genomes (about 210 ng DNA) went into each sorted-subset replicate. The table came from immunoSEQ multiplex PCR; TCRdb's copy has only in-frame clones and leaves some out. This table has around 720,000 clones, less than 80% appearing once. Germline V CDR1 and CDR2: SGHAT, FQNNGV. The V and J ends lost 3 bases and 1 base respectively, with 8 bases between them. The CDR3 runs 14 residues. Sequenced sample: memory CD4+ T cells sorted from blood. Specified subset: CD45RA-negative fraction. The gene calls are TRBV11-2 and TRBJ2-3; a possible D gene is TRBD2 (6 bases). This TCR derives from a woman aged 25-40 years in good health. The CDR3 here is CASSLVAGTDTQYF. CDR3 nucleotide sequence: TGTGCCAGCAGCTTGGTAGCGGGCACAGATACGCAGTATTTT.